This TCR beta chain originates from a study of molecular identifiers for immune sequencing clone quantification. Previously described methods and listed TCR primers were used for bulk TCR libraries. Via MiXCR, TCRdb re-called the PCR reads, giving one row per CDR3 protein. The sample contains approximately 680,000 distinct CDR3 sequences, about 25% of which appear only once. This clonotype was detected many times. Germline V CDR1 and CDR2: GTSNPN, SVGIG (reference sequence). The length of the CDR3 is 14 residues. V dropped 4 bases and J dropped 0 bases, with 11 bases sitting between them. Material for sequencing was naive CD8+ T cells from blood, with Jurkat cell RNA spiked in. This sample's subset: FACS-sorted CD8+CD4-CCR7+CD45RA+ naive T cells. This sequence originates from a human donor in good health. Some libraries in this study had Jurkat cell RNA spiked in. The chain carries TRBV30 and TRBJ2-3, with D perhaps TRBD2 (5 bases). The DNA of the CDR3 is TGTGCCTGGATGAAGTTAGCGAGCACAGATACGCAGTATTTT. Its translation: CAWMKLASTDTQYF.